This T cell receptor beta chain was observed in a study of OX40 agonist ivuxolimab in advanced cancers. Study-level background: Treatment received earlier with anti-PD-1, anti-PD-L1 or anti-CTLA-4 agents was allowed, and around 40% had some.

Sampling times: baseline, cycle 4 day 1, cycle 7 day 1. This CDR3 spans 13 amino acids. Germline V gene data show CDR1 as GTSNPN and CDR2 as SVGIG (reference sequence). Trimming at V came to 7 bases and at J to 4 bases, leaving 5 bases not matched to a gene. Clones were read by immunoSEQ multiplex PCR, and TCRdb kept only the in-frame ones, dropping some. This sample carries 55,000 to 90,000 clones, 70% to 90% of them seen once, and the ten largest clones take approximately 0.86%. This chain links TRBV30 with TRBJ2-3; 10 bases match TRBD1. The TCR sequence derives from an adult with an advanced solid tumor such as melanoma, head and neck, liver or kidney cancer. Sequenced material: CD4+ or CD8+ T cells sorted from blood, taken in a trial of the OX40 agonist ivuxolimab. CDR3: CAFRDRGADTQYF. The CDR3 nucleotides are TGTGCCTTCCGGGACAGGGGTGCAGATACGCAGTATTTT. Based on the CDR3 plus reference TRBV30 and TRBJ2-3, the full variable domain is SQTIHQWPATLVQPVGSPLSLECTVEGTSNPNLYWYRQAAGRGLQLLFYSVGIGQISSEVPQNLSASRPQDRQFILSSKKLLLSDSGFYLCAFRDRGADTQYFGPGTRLTVL.